Shown below are 10 T cell receptor beta chains from a single sample sequenced in a study of cytomegalovirus exposure and HLA in healthy donors. Both 60 Vbeta primers and 13 Jbeta primers went into the PCR. This table comes from immunoSEQ multiplex PCR, and its TCRdb copy is limited to in-frame clones, with some not included. The sample lists under 200,000 clones, roughly four fifths occurring once. Sequenced material: PBMCs. These receptors all stem from a young woman in good health and CMV-seropositive.

The V and J genes are TRBV28 and TRBJ1-2, with 7 nucleotides matching TRBD1. J was trimmed by 4 bases and V by 2 bases; bases with no gene match: 1. Germline lookup yields CDR1 MDHEN and CDR2 SYDVKM. The CDR3 spans 13 residues. CDR3 coding DNA: TGTGCCAGCAGTTTAGGGACAGTCTATGGCTACACCTTC. Its protein product is CASSLGTVYGYTF.

The rearrangement joins TRBV19 to TRBJ1-5; 8 bases align to TRBD1. The germline V gene encodes CDR1 LNHDA and CDR2 SQIVND (reference sequence). This CDR3 contains 13 residues. Trimming removed 7 bases from V and 6 bases from J; junction bases left unmatched: 5. CDR3 in amino acids: CASKDRAGQPQHF. Here the CDR3 DNA reads TGTGCCAGTAAGGACAGGGCTGGTCAGCCCCAGCATTTT.

The V call is TRBV5-6, the J call TRBJ2-1; D is perhaps TRBD2 (6 bases). Germline lookup yields CDR1 SGHDT and CDR2 YYEEEE. V gave up 3 bases and J gave up 8 bases, with 15 bases separating them. The CDR3 has 14 amino acids. The CDR3: CASSWTIKFDEQFF. CDR3 DNA: TGTGCCAGCAGCTGGACTATTAAGTTCGATGAGCAGTTCTTC.

The rearrangement uses TRBV19 and TRBJ1-2, with 7 bases aligning to TRBD1. Looked up from germline, CDR1 is LNHDA and CDR2 is SQIVND (reference sequence). Trimming removed 7 bases from V and 2 bases from J; junction bases left unmatched: 10. The CDR3 covers 15 residues. DNA for the CDR3: TGTGCCAGTACAGGGGGAAGTCACCCCAACTATGGCTACACCTTC. This encodes CASTGGSHPNYGYTF.

The CDR3 here is CASSKRAGRTEAFF. The CDR3 DNA is TGTGCCAGCAGCAAAAGGGCTGGAAGGACAGAAGCTTTCTTT. The chain recombines TRBV21-1 with TRBJ1-1; the tabulated D call, TRBD1, remains unverified against the DNA. TRBV21-1 is listed as a pseudogene. This CDR3 has 14 residues.

The chain has TRBV7-9 and TRBJ2-3; 13 nucleotides match TRBD2. The CDR3 is 16 residues long. Trimming took 4 bases from V and 4 from J; bases not matched to a gene: 5. Germline V CDR1 and CDR2: SEHNR, FQNEAQ (reference sequence). This CDR3 reads CASSSRTSGSPDTQYF. DNA for the CDR3: TGTGCCAGCAGCTCCCGGACTAGCGGGAGCCCAGATACGCAGTATTTT.

This chain connects TRBV9 to TRBJ1-2; 9 bases fit TRBD1. Looked up from germline, CDR1 is SGDLS and CDR2 is YYNGEE. The CDR3 is 16 residues long. Losses at the gene ends were 0 bases for V and 8 bases for J; bases not matched to a gene: 11. The CDR3 bases are TGTGCCAGCAGCGTAGCTTTGGTAGGACAGGGGAACGGCTACACCTTC. Translation gives CASSVALVGQGNGYTF.

The chain combines TRBV19 with TRBJ2-7; 7 bases are a match to TRBD1. CDR1 and CDR2 from the germline V gene are LNHDA and SQIVND (reference sequence). CDR3 size: 13 residues. The V gene end was trimmed by 5 bases and the J gene end by 4 bases; junction bases not matched to a gene: 5. The CDR3 region has the DNA TGTGCCAGTAGTCTGACAGGGAGTTACGAGCAGTACTTC. Amino acids: CASSLTGSYEQYF. The full variable domain, its missing parts supplied by reference TRBV19 and TRBJ2-7, is DGGITQSPKYLFRKEGQNVTLSCEQNLNHDAMYWYRQDPGQGLRLIYYSQIVNDFQKGDIAEGYSVSREKKESFPLTVTSAQKNPTAFYLCASSLTGSYEQYFGPGTRLTVT.

The rearrangement links TRBV7-6 to TRBJ1-1; D might be TRBD1 (5 bases). Germline V gives CDR1 SGHVS, CDR2 FNYEAQ. Trimming cost V 1 base and J 1 base, with 10 bases left between them. The CDR3 has 15 amino acids. The CDR3 region has the DNA TGTGCCAGCAGCTTAGGACCGGGGGAGAACACTGAAGCTTTCTTT. It is translated as CASSLGPGENTEAFF. The full variable domain, in which reference TRBV7-6 and TRBJ1-1 provide the parts outside the CDR3, is GAGVSQSPRYKVTKRGQDVALRCDPISGHVSLYWYRQALGQGPEFLTYFNYEAQQDKSGLPNDRFSAERPEGSISTLTIQRTEQRDSAMYRCASSLGPGENTEAFFGQGTRLTVV.

The chain couples TRBV7-6 to TRBJ2-7, with 9 bases matching TRBD1. With V trimmed by 2 bases and J by 6 bases, 5 bases remained unmatched. CDR3 length: 14 amino acids. Per the germline V gene, CDR1 is SGHVS and CDR2 is FNYEAQ. CDR3 coding DNA: TGTGCCAGCAGCTTACAACAGGGGGCTCTCGAGCAGTACTTC. Translation gives CASSLQQGALEQYF.